The rows below give T cell receptor beta chains drawn from one sample of a study of cytomegalovirus exposure and HLA in healthy donors. Assay: immunoSEQ multiplex PCR; the TCRdb copy retains only in-frame clones and omits some. The data hold 100,000 to 150,000 clones, with around 78% observed a single time. Sequenced material: PBMCs. The receptors come from a middle-aged man in good health and CMV-seronegative. The CDR3 runs from the conserved cysteine through the conserved F or W. Fields, in order: CDR3 length, V gene, J gene, D gene, clone size, CDR3 protein, CDR3 DNA. D genes are given only for firm matches. Part of the rows lack a size; the others show once, few, many or a class for expanded clones.

length: 15; V: TRBV7-9; J: TRBJ2-2; D: TRBD2; size: NA; CDR3: CASSLVAGASGELFF; DNA: TGTGCCAGCAGCTTAGTAGCGGGAGCGTCCGGGGAGCTGTTTTTT
length: 15; V: TRBV18; J: TRBJ2-7; D: TRBD2; size: NA; CDR3: CASSDQRGTSYEQYF; DNA: TGTGCCAGCTCAGATCAGCGGGGGACTTCCTACGAGCAGTACTTC
length: 14; V: TRBV4-3; J: TRBJ1-4; D: TRBD1; size: NA; CDR3: CASSHPGQGEKLFF; DNA: TGCGCCAGCAGCCACCCGGGACAGGGTGAAAAACTGTTTTTT
length: 16; V: TRBV28; J: TRBJ1-6; D: TRBD1; size: NA; CDR3: CASSLDPGGYNSPLHF; DNA: TGTGCCAGCAGTCTGGACCCAGGGGGCTATAATTCACCCCTCCACTTT
length: 15; V: TRBV7-8; J: TRBJ1-3; D: NA; size: NA; CDR3: CASSLASGHGNTIYF; DNA: TGTGCCAGCAGCTTAGCCTCGGGACATGGAAACACCATATATTTT
length: 14; V: TRBV4-1; J: TRBJ2-7; D: NA; size: NA; CDR3: CASSQGQDSYEQYF; DNA: TGCGCCAGCAGCCAAGGTCAGGACTCCTACGAGCAGTACTTC
length: 15; V: TRBV7-4; J: TRBJ2-7; D: TRBD2; size: NA; CDR3: CASSVGLLIYYEQYF; DNA: TGTGCCAGCAGCGTGGGACTACTGATATACTACGAGCAGTACTTC
length: 15; V: TRBV7-2; J: TRBJ2-3; D: TRBD2; size: NA; CDR3: CASSLTSGNTDTQYF; DNA: TGTGCCAGCAGCCTGACTAGCGGGAACACAGATACGCAGTATTTT
length: 18; V: TRBV18; J: TRBJ2-2; D: TRBD1; size: NA; CDR3: CASSPTPGTGRNTGELFF; DNA: TGTGCCAGCTCACCCACCCCTGGGACAGGAAGAAACACCGGGGAGCTGTTTTTT
length: 15; V: TRBV18; J: TRBJ2-5; D: TRBD2; size: NA; CDR3: CASSPTLAGKETQYF; DNA: TGTGCCAGCTCACCGACACTAGCGGGGAAAGAGACCCAGTACTTC
length: 14; V: TRBV5-1; J: TRBJ2-4; D: NA; size: NA; CDR3: CASSFFPWAGIQYF; DNA: TGCGCCAGCAGCTTCTTCCCGTGGGCCGGCATTCAGTACTTC
length: 14; V: TRBV6-1; J: TRBJ2-7; D: TRBD2; size: NA; CDR3: CASITASGTYEQYF; DNA: TGTGCCAGCATAACGGCTAGCGGGACCTACGAGCAGTACTTC
length: 13; V: TRBV29-1; J: TRBJ2-1; D: TRBD1; size: NA; CDR3: CSVEGQGQNEQFF; DNA: TGCAGCGTTGAGGGACAGGGGCAAAATGAGCAGTTCTTC
length: 15; V: TRBV6-5; J: TRBJ1-5; D: NA; size: NA; CDR3: CASSYTDSINQPQHF; DNA: TGTGCCAGCAGTTATACGGACAGTATTAATCAGCCCCAGCATTTT
length: 16; V: TRBV28; J: TRBJ2-7; D: NA; size: few; CDR3: CASRSLAYGELYEQYF; DNA: TGTGCCAGCAGAAGTTTAGCCTATGGGGAGCTCTACGAGCAGTACTTC
length: 14; V: TRBV7-7; J: TRBJ2-5; D: NA; size: NA; CDR3: CASSLVAGVETQYF; DNA: TGTGCTAGCAGCTTAGTAGCAGGGGTCGAGACCCAGTACTTC
length: 17; V: TRBV13; J: TRBJ1-4; D: TRBD1; size: NA; CDR3: CASSLGRLRGTNEKLFF; DNA: TGTGCCAGCAGCTTAGGTCGGCTCAGGGGGACTAATGAAAAACTGTTTTTT
length: 15; V: TRBV19; J: TRBJ1-5; D: NA; size: NA; CDR3: CASSRTPYSNQPQHF; DNA: TGTGCCAGTAGTAGGACACCCTATAGCAATCAGCCCCAGCATTTT
length: 14; V: TRBV7-9; J: TRBJ2-5; D: NA; size: NA; CDR3: CASSHGAGPETQYF; DNA: TGTGCCAGCAGCCACGGTGCGGGGCCGGAGACCCAGTACTTC
length: 15; V: TRBV7-2; J: TRBJ2-7; D: TRBD2; size: NA; CDR3: CASSLRSSGWDEQYF; DNA: TGTGCCAGCAGCTTACGGTCTAGCGGGTGGGACGAGCAGTACTTC
length: 11; V: TRBV20-1; J: TRBJ1-2; D: TRBD1; size: NA; CDR3: CSGKGQLGYTF; DNA: TGCAGTGGAAAGGGACAGCTTGGCTACACCTTC
length: 13; V: TRBV11-3; J: TRBJ2-5; D: TRBD2; size: NA; CDR3: CASSRGSQETQYF; DNA: TGTGCCAGCAGCCGCGGGAGCCAAGAGACCCAGTACTTC